The 14 T cell receptor beta chains reported below all come from one sample, sequenced in a study of T cell responses to AZD1222 COVID-19 vaccine. TCRdb keeps only in-frame clones here, not all; method: immunoSEQ multiplex PCR. The table includes about 150,000 clones, approximately 91% detected once. Sequenced material: peripheral blood, taken 28 days after the second AZD1222 dose. These receptors originate from an adult who received the AZD1222 COVID-19 vaccine.

The chain combines TRBV15 with TRBJ1-2, with D possibly matching TRBD1 (5 bases). V was pared by 4 bases and J by 4 bases, with 10 bases between. The CDR3 covers 13 residues. CDR1 is LNHNV and CDR2 is YYDKDF in the germline V gene (reference sequence). CDR3 in amino acids: CATSIGTGYGYTF. CDR3 sequence (DNA): TGTGCCACCAGCATTGGGACTGGCTATGGCTACACCTTC.

This clone occurred once. This chain links TRBV27 with TRBJ2-3; 11 nucleotides align to TRBD1. J gave up 5 bases and V 3 bases, and 4 bases lay outside the gene matches. Germline CDR1 reads MNHEY; CDR2 reads SMNVEV (reference sequence). The CDR3 loop spans 15 amino acids. The CDR3: CASSFRTGGGDTQYF. CDR3 bases: TGTGCCAGCAGTTTCAGGACAGGGGGCGGAGATACGCAGTATTTT.

Only one count was recorded for this clone. J is TRBJ1-2 and V is TRBV19; maybe TRBD1 (5 bases). There are 15 residues in the CDR3. The germline CDR1 and CDR2 sequences are LNHDA and SQIVND (reference sequence). The V and J ends lost 5 bases and 4 bases respectively, with 17 bases between them. The DNA for the CDR3 is TGTGCCAGTAGTCCTTCTAGTGGGGGGGTCTATGGCTACACCTTC. It is translated as CASSPSSGGVYGYTF. The variable domain in full, with the rest retrieved from reference TRBV19 and TRBJ1-2, is DGGITQSPKYLFRKEGQNVTLSCEQNLNHDAMYWYRQDPGQGLRLIYYSQIVNDFQKGDIAEGYSVSREKKESFPLTVTSAQKNPTAFYLCASSPSSGGVYGYTFGSGTRLTVV.

The chain couples TRBV25-1 to TRBJ1-4, with 9 bases fitting TRBD1. Germline lookup yields CDR1 MGHDK and CDR2 SYGVNS. The ends lost 6 bases at V and 5 bases at J; junction bases unmatched: 7. The length of the CDR3 is 15 residues. The CDR3 DNA reads as TGTGCCAGCAGGGCTTCGGGACAGGGCAATGAAAAACTGTTTTTT. Translating it yields CASRASGQGNEKLFF. The full variable domain, rest sourced from reference TRBV25-1 and TRBJ1-4, is EADIYQTPRYLVIGTGKKITLECSQTMGHDKMYWYQQDPGMELHLIHYSYGVNSTEKGDLSSESTVSRIRTEHFPLTLESARPSHTSQYLCASRASGQGNEKLFFGSGTQLSVL.

The chain is built from TRBV6-5 and TRBJ1-1; the match to TRBD1 covers 7 bases. The CDR3 extends over 16 amino acids. V dropped 1 base and J dropped 1; count of bases not matched to a gene: 6. Germline V gives CDR1 MNHEY, CDR2 SVGAGI. The CDR3 DNA is TGTGCCAGCAGTTACTGGGACAGAGGGAGGAACACTGAAGCTTTCTTT. Translating it yields CASSYWDRGRNTEAFF.

The CDR3 spells CASSQDLGGRLDTEAFF. The CDR3 region has the DNA TGTGCCAGCAGCCAAGATCTCGGGGGGCGCTTGGACACTGAAGCTTTCTTT. The chain has TRBV4-2 and TRBJ1-1; tentatively, D is TRBD1 (6 bases). This CDR3 comprises 17 residues. Germline loops: CDR1 LGHNA, CDR2 YNFKEQ. The V end was cut by 0 bases, the J end by 3 bases, with 17 bases between.

The chain recombines TRBV15 with TRBJ1-3; 8 positions agree with TRBD1. CDR1 LNHNV and CDR2 YYDKDF come from the germline V gene (reference sequence). Trimming at V came to 5 bases and at J to 0 bases, leaving 3 bases not matched to a gene. The CDR3 is 15 residues long. The CDR3 region has the DNA TGTGCCACCAGCTCGGACAGGGACTCTGGAAACACCATATATTTT. Its protein is CATSSDRDSGNTIYF.

The V gene is TRBV6-5, the J gene TRBJ1-3; D perhaps matches TRBD1 (5 bases). V lost 6 bases to trimming and J lost 1 base, with 10 bases between them. Germline assignment: CDR1 MNHEY and CDR2 SVGAGI. The CDR3 covers 14 residues. DNA for the CDR3: TGTGCCAGCAGCGCGACAGATTCTGGAAACACCATATATTTT. The encoded protein is CASSATDSGNTIYF.

The chain combines TRBV12-5 with TRBJ1-1; D gene uncertain. The germline V and J ends were trimmed by 0 bases and 0 bases, with 14 bases remaining between them. This CDR3 spans 17 amino acids. CDR1 LGHNT and CDR2 FRNRAP come from the germline V gene. The CDR3 region is CASGLVLDRQVNTEAFF. The CDR3 DNA reads as TGTGCTAGTGGTTTGGTACTAGATCGGCAGGTGAACACTGAAGCTTTCTTT.

This sequence joins TRBV6-1 and TRBJ1-1, with a possible D match to TRBD1 (5 bases). The CDR3 spans 16 residues. The germline V and J ends were trimmed by 2 bases and 4 bases, with 17 bases remaining between them. Germline lookup yields CDR1 MNHNS and CDR2 SASEGT. Here the CDR3 reads CASSEPPRGFSTEAFF. The DNA for the CDR3 is TGTGCCAGCAGTGAACCCCCACGGGGGTTCAGCACTGAAGCTTTCTTT.

This chain links TRBV11-2 with TRBJ2-1; TRBD2 aligns across 10 bases. The V gene end was trimmed by 5 bases and the J gene end by 7 bases; junction bases not matched to a gene: 8. Germline V gene lookup returns CDR1 SGHAT and CDR2 FQNNGV. This CDR3 is 15 amino acids long. The CDR3 loop is CASSLAGVGTNEQFF. As DNA, the CDR3 is TGTGCCAGCAGCCTAGCGGGAGTAGGTACGAATGAGCAGTTCTTC. Drawing the rest from reference TRBV11-2 and TRBJ2-1, the complete variable domain is EAGVAQSPRYKIIEKRQSVAFWCNPISGHATLYWYQQILGQGPKLLIQFQNNGVVDDSQLPKDRFSAERLKGVDSTLKIQPAKLEDSAVYLCASSLAGVGTNEQFFGPGTRLTVL.

V gene TRBV5-1 combines with J gene TRBJ1-2, with a possible D match to TRBD1 (5 bases). Germline CDR1 is SGHRS and CDR2 is YFSETQ. The CDR3 loop spans 14 amino acids. V was cut by 0 bases and J by 4 bases, with 10 bases left in between. CDR3 sequence reads: CASSLGGSTYGYTF. CDR3 coding DNA: TGCGCCAGCAGCTTGGGGGGCTCGACCTATGGCTACACCTTC.

The gene calls are TRBV5-6 and TRBJ2-7, with 9 positions matching TRBD2. The CDR3 is made up of 15 amino acids. Trimming removed 3 bases from V and 2 bases from J; junction bases left unmatched: 6. Per germline, CDR1 SGHDT and CDR2 YYEEEE. The CDR3 region is CASSWGTSLAYEQYF. CDR3 DNA sequence: TGTGCCAGCAGCTGGGGGACTAGCCTTGCCTACGAGCAGTACTTC. Drawing the rest from reference TRBV5-6 and TRBJ2-7, the complete variable domain is DAGVTQSPTHLIKTRGQQVTLRCSPKSGHDTVSWYQQALGQGPQFIFQYYEEEERQRGNFPDRFSGHQFPNYSSELNVNALLLGDSALYLCASSWGTSLAYEQYFGPGTRLTVT.

This clone was seen a handful of times. The gene calls are TRBV19 and TRBJ1-5, with 10 bases fitting TRBD1. Germline-derived CDR1 and CDR2 are LNHDA and SQIVND (reference sequence). The CDR3 extends over 18 amino acids. The ends lost 7 bases at V and 0 bases at J; junction bases unmatched: 12. CDR3 DNA: TGTGCCAGTACCATAAGGGGACAGGGGAGGTATAGCAATCAGCCCCAGCATTTT. Amino acid sequence: CASTIRGQGRYSNQPQHF.